This T cell receptor (beta chain) derives from a study of cytomegalovirus exposure and HLA in healthy donors. Across the whole study: A data release that came early held approximately 85 million unique TCRs from HLA-typed donors. Study conclusions and caveats: The authors later found most CMV-associated TCR beta chains appeared HLA-restricted.

In the PCR, 60 Vbeta and 13 Jbeta primers were used. Profiled with immunoSEQ multiplex PCR; TCRdb holds only in-frame clones, not every one. The repertoire consists of 57,000 or so clones, with more than 70% occurring once and the leading ten covering 51%. The CDR3 runs to 15 residues. Germline V lookup: CDR1 SGHNT, CDR2 YENEEA. The ends were cut back, 1 base at V and 2 bases at J, with 11 bases in the middle. This clone has a single count. What it recognizes is unknown. The TCR comes from a man aged 45 to 65 in good health and CMV-seropositive. V and J are TRBV11-3 and TRBJ1-1; no firm D call. Material for sequencing was PBMCs. This CDR3 reads CASSLGHRSNTEAFF. In DNA, the CDR3 is TGTGCCAGCAGCTTAGGTCACAGAAGCAACACTGAAGCTTTCTTT.